The TCR beta chain under discussion was sequenced for a study of blood T cell repertoires in COVID-19. The data were produced by immunoSEQ multiplex PCR, yet TCRdb's version contains in-frame clones alone and is incomplete. The data contain around 300,000 clones, approximately 91% of them singletons. V trimming: 4 bases; J trimming: 5 bases; junction bases outside the gene matches: 7. The germline CDR1 and CDR2 sequences are LNHDA and SQIVND (reference sequence). CDR3 size: 16 residues. The specimen sequenced was peripheral blood. This clonotype was sampled from a woman aged 40 to 50 who had recovered from COVID-19. The rearrangement links TRBV19 to TRBJ1-5; 11 bases align to TRBD1. The DNA of the CDR3 is TGTGCCAGTAGTAGGAAAGGACAGGGGGCCCATCAGCCCCAGCATTTT. This codes for CASSRKGQGAHQPQHF.